Listed here are 28 T cell receptor beta chains from one sample, sequenced in a study of T-cell reconstitution after alpha-beta-depleted transplantation in children (dated by TCRdb to about 2016). The sample's treatment or condition label is to be understood as: allogeneic hematopoietic cell transplantation with graft depleted of TCRalphabeta T cells and CD19 B cells. The library was generated by PCR. Sequenced using an Illumina HiSeq 2500. To normalize quantification of the TCRbeta repertoire, the TCR libraries were built with molecular barcoding that relied on unique molecular identifiers. The public reads were run again by TCRdb, first through fastp at Q25 and then through MiXCR, and only productive beta chains were kept. When rows share a CDR3 protein, they turn into one entry using the most common DNA and genes. For this sample the table gives about 980,000 distinct CDR3 sequences, of which less than 30% were detected only once. 25% to 35% of the sample lies in the top ten.

The specimen was PBMCs, mostly from graft donor cells, collected 360 days after TCRalphabeta/CD19-depleted stem cell transplant. The receptors derive from a boy in the first two years of life who had a stem cell transplant for SCID, so the T cells may come from the graft donor.

This clonotype was observed a few times. J is TRBJ2-5 and V is TRBV7-9, with TRBD2 as a possible D gene (5 bases). In germline, CDR1 is SEHNR, CDR2 FQNEAQ (reference sequence). V lost 4 bases to trimming and J lost 5 bases, with 17 bases between them. CDR3 length: 15 amino acids. CDR3 residues: CASSSPDSVRETQYF. For the CDR3, the DNA is TGTGCCAGCAGCTCTCCCGATAGCGTCCGGGAGACCCAGTACTTC.

This clonotype was found a few times. J is TRBJ2-2 and V is TRBV6-5; 8 bases align to TRBD2. This CDR3 is built from 14 residues. CDR1 is MNHEY, CDR2 SVGAGI, per germline. With V trimmed by 2 bases and J by 7 bases, 3 bases remained unmatched. This CDR3 reads CASSYSGGGGELFF. The CDR3 coding sequence is TGTGCCAGCAGTTACAGCGGGGGAGGCGGGGAGCTGTTTTTT.

This clonotype was counted between two and nine times. The chain links TRBV18 to TRBJ2-3; 9 bases are a match to TRBD2. Germline V gene lookup returns CDR1 KGHSH and CDR2 LQKENI. Unmatched junction bases numbered 10, after V lost 3 bases and J lost 9 bases. CDR3 length: 15 amino acids. CDR3 sequence (DNA): TGTGCCAGCTCACCCCAGCGGGGGGACTCGGGGACGCAGTATTTT. Protein product: CASSPQRGDSGTQYF.

The gene calls are TRBV20-1 and TRBJ1-5, with D perhaps TRBD1 (6 bases). CDR1 is DFQATT, CDR2 SNEGSKA, per germline (reference sequence). The CDR3 totals 15 residues. Trimming shortened V by 5 bases and J by 7 bases, and 21 bases separated the two germline ends. The CDR3 protein is CSASPGDWTPQPQHF. The DNA for the CDR3 is TGCAGTGCTTCCCCAGGGGACTGGACCCCACAGCCCCAGCATTTT.

In its sample, this clonotype was seen a few times. CDR3 in amino acids: CASSVVGVMNTEAFF. In DNA form, the CDR3 reads TGTGCCAGCAGCGTAGTTGGGGTCATGAACACTGAAGCTTTCTTT. V gene TRBV9 combines with J gene TRBJ1-1, with no clear D. The CDR3 consists of 15 residues. Germline V lookup: CDR1 SGDLS, CDR2 YYNGEE. V was pared by 0 bases and J by 0 bases, with 9 bases between.

This clonotype was found a few times. The chain uses TRBV7-9 and TRBJ1-1; D unresolved. Trimming pared 5 bases from V and 0 bases from J, leaving 10 bases between. The CDR3 sequence is 14 residues long. CDR1 and CDR2 (germline): SEHNR, FQNEAQ (reference sequence). The CDR3 region has the DNA TGTGCCAGCAGCATCGACCCTGTGAACACTGAAGCTTTCTTT. Its translation: CASSIDPVNTEAFF.

The chain recombines TRBV4-1 with TRBJ1-2; a weak D match, TRBD1 (5 bases). Deletions cut 8 bases from V and 4 bases from J, with 20 bases between. The CDR3 runs to 15 residues. Per germline, CDR1 MGHRA and CDR2 YSYEKL. The CDR3 spells CASGQVPDGVYGYTF. Here the CDR3 DNA reads TGCGCCAGCGGACAAGTCCCGGACGGAGTCTATGGCTACACCTTC.

V gene TRBV15 combines with J gene TRBJ1-3, with 9 bases that match TRBD1. Germline lookup yields CDR1 LNHNV and CDR2 YYDKDF (reference sequence). CDR3 size: 16 residues. The J segment lost 3 bases and the V segment lost 8 bases, leaving 11 bases of the junction unmatched. Written as DNA, the CDR3 is TGTGCCACCGAAAACAGGGGGCGACGGGATGGAAACACCATATATTTT. As protein: CATENRGRRDGNTIYF.

The chain recombines TRBV5-1 with TRBJ2-7, with D possibly being TRBD2 (6 bases). V lost 6 bases and J 3 bases, leaving 16 bases between the germline ends. The CDR3 length is 14 residues. The germline V gene encodes CDR1 SGHRS and CDR2 YFSETQ. The CDR3 sequence: CASTSLRGNYEQYF. The CDR3, as DNA: TGCGCCAGCACCTCGTTGCGGGGTAACTACGAGCAGTACTTC.

This clonotype was counted only a few times. This sequence joins TRBV5-1 and TRBJ2-3; 10 bases fit TRBD1. The germline V gene has CDR1 SGHRS and CDR2 YFSETQ. CDR3 length: 15 amino acids. The V segment lost 5 bases and the J segment 4 bases; nucleotides outside the gene matches: 7. The CDR3 sequence: CASSLGQGVPDTQYF. The CDR3 region has the DNA TGCGCCAGCAGTCTTGGACAGGGGGTCCCAGATACGCAGTATTTT.

This clonotype was counted ten times or more. V usage is TRBV7-6 and J usage is TRBJ2-1, with D possibly matching TRBD2 (5 bases). Germline V gene sequence: CDR1 SGHVS, CDR2 FNYEAQ. V was clipped by 3 bases and J by 4 bases, with 19 bases between them. This CDR3 is built from 17 residues. In DNA, the CDR3 is TGTGCCAGCAGCTTCCCAATCGCGGGTCACCAGTACAATGAGCAGTTCTTC. The encoded protein is CASSFPIAGHQYNEQFF.

The J gene is TRBJ2-1, the V gene TRBV7-9, with D perhaps TRBD2 (5 bases). The CDR3 length is 14 residues. Per the germline V gene, CDR1 is SEHNR and CDR2 is FQNEAQ (reference sequence). The V gene lost 1 base and the J gene lost 6 bases, with 10 bases spanning the gap. The CDR3 DNA sequence: TGTGCCAGCAGCTTAGAGGGCCTAGCCAATGAGCAGTTCTTC. This codes for CASSLEGLANEQFF.

This clonotype was counted many times. This chain connects TRBV3-1 to TRBJ1-3; the D is unclear. The CDR3 spans 13 residues. V dropped 1 base and J dropped 6 bases, with 7 bases sitting between them. Per the germline V gene, CDR1 is LGHDT and CDR2 is YNNKEL (reference sequence). This CDR3 reads CASSQGPTNTIYF. The CDR3 nucleotides read TGTGCCAGCAGCCAAGGACCCACAAACACCATATATTTT. The variable domain in full, with the rest retrieved from reference TRBV3-1 and TRBJ1-3, is DTAVSQTPKYLVTQMGNDKSIKCEQNLGHDTMYWYKQDSKKFLKIMFSYNNKELIINETVPNRFSPKSPDKAHLNLHINSLELGDSAVYFCASSQGPTNTIYFGEGSWLTVV.

This clonotype was detected only once. The chain is built from TRBV19 and TRBJ1-1; 8 nucleotides align to TRBD1. Trimming at V came to 3 bases and at J to 0 bases, leaving 3 bases not matched to a gene. This CDR3 contains 15 residues. Per the germline V gene, CDR1 is LNHDA and CDR2 is SQIVND (reference sequence). CDR3 region: CASSIRTGLNTEAFF. CDR3 nucleotides: TGTGCCAGTAGTATCCGGACAGGGCTGAACACTGAAGCTTTCTTT.

The V gene is TRBV20-1, the J gene TRBJ2-1, with TRBD2 identical over 12 bases. Trimming took 1 base from V and 9 from J; bases not matched to a gene: 7. CDR1 is DFQATT and CDR2 is SNEGSKA in the germline V gene (reference sequence). The CDR3 runs 15 residues. CDR3 residues: CSARGLAGGPVEQFF. The CDR3 DNA reads TGCAGTGCTAGAGGGCTAGCGGGGGGGCCGGTTGAGCAGTTCTTC.

This clonotype occurred a few times. V and J are TRBV11-1 and TRBJ2-3, with D perhaps assigned TRBD1 or TRBD2 (5 bases each). V was pared by 7 bases and J by 2 bases, with 25 bases between. CDR1 and CDR2 from the germline V gene are SGHAT and FQDESV (reference sequence). The CDR3 is made up of 18 amino acids. The CDR3 reads CASTRPLSGALATDTQYF. CDR3 in DNA: TGTGCCAGCACCCGCCCCCTATCTGGGGCTCTAGCCACAGATACGCAGTATTTT.

This clonotype was counted a few times. The chain links TRBV29-1 to TRBJ2-3; D is possibly TRBD2 (5 bases). V shed 3 bases and J shed 0 bases, with 10 bases lying between them. The CDR3 runs to 14 residues. CDR1 and CDR2 from the germline V gene are SQVTM and ANQGSEA. CDR3 residues: CSVEYGESTDTQYF. DNA of the CDR3: TGCAGCGTTGAGTACGGGGAGAGCACAGATACGCAGTATTTT.

The chain carries TRBV7-9 and TRBJ2-3, with a possible D match to TRBD2 (6 bases). V was shortened by 2 bases and J by 6 bases, with 12 bases between the two germline ends. Germline V gene sequence: CDR1 SEHNR, CDR2 FQNEAQ (reference sequence). This CDR3 is built from 14 residues. CDR3 in amino acids: CASSLSGVLDTQYF. The CDR3 DNA reads TGTGCCAGCAGCTTATCGGGGGTGTTGGATACGCAGTATTTT. The whole variable domain, filled in from reference TRBV7-9 and TRBJ2-3, reads DTGVSQNPRHKITKRGQNVTFRCDPISEHNRLYWYRQTLGQGPEFLTYFQNEAQLEKSRLLSDRFSAERPKGSFSTLEIQRTEQGDSAMYLCASSLSGVLDTQYFGPGTRLTVL.

The chain links TRBV28 to TRBJ2-1; D may be TRBD1 or TRBD2 (5 bases each). Deletions cut 7 bases from V and 12 bases from J, with 16 bases between. Germline loops: CDR1 MDHEN, CDR2 SYDVKM. The CDR3 extends over 12 amino acids. The CDR3 sequence: CASISPPGRQFF. In DNA form, the CDR3 reads TGTGCCAGCATCTCGCCTCCGGGGCGGCAGTTCTTC.

The chain is built from TRBV11-2 and TRBJ2-3, with 13 positions matching TRBD2. This CDR3 has 19 residues. Per germline, CDR1 SGHAT and CDR2 FQNNGV. V lost 4 bases and J lost 3; bases outside the gene matches: 13. The CDR3 is CASSSSRLAGGSRTDTQYF. The CDR3 nucleotides are TGTGCCAGCAGCTCCTCCCGACTAGCGGGGGGATCTAGGACAGATACGCAGTATTTT.

The V gene is TRBV15, the J gene TRBJ2-1; a possible D gene is TRBD2 (6 bases). The CDR3 runs to 15 residues. V lost 0 bases and J 8 bases, leaving 14 bases between the germline ends. Germline V gene lookup returns CDR1 LNHNV and CDR2 YYDKDF (reference sequence). The CDR3 DNA is TGTGCCACCAGCAGAGAGGGACTGCTCAGGGATGAGCAGTTCTTC. Encoded protein: CATSREGLLRDEQFF.

V gene TRBV28 combines with J gene TRBJ2-5, with 7 bases matching TRBD1. The CDR3 extends over 15 amino acids. Trimming took 6 bases from V and 5 from J; bases not matched to a gene: 12. Germline lookup yields CDR1 MDHEN and CDR2 SYDVKM. The CDR3 nucleotides read TGTGCCAGCAGATTAGATCCGACAGGGACGGAGACCCAGTACTTC. This codes for CASRLDPTGTETQYF.

The gene calls are TRBV28 and TRBJ2-3; D gene unclear. This CDR3 has 18 residues. Germline V gives CDR1 MDHEN, CDR2 SYDVKM. The germline V and J ends were trimmed by 3 bases and 2 bases, with 21 bases remaining between them. The CDR3 DNA reads as TGTGCCAGCAGTTTCCCATCTAAAGGCCAGTCCTTCACAGATACGCAGTATTTT. It is translated as CASSFPSKGQSFTDTQYF.

The table lists this clonotype with a few counts. V gene TRBV4-1 combines with J gene TRBJ2-1, with 12 positions matching TRBD2. The CDR3 covers 19 residues. V shed 0 bases and J 10 bases; nucleotides not matched to a gene: 16. Germline V gene data show CDR1 as MGHRA and CDR2 as YSYEKL. DNA for the CDR3: TGCGCCAGCAGCCAAGAGGGCAACTGGCTAGCGGGGGGGCTGGGGGAGCAGTTCTTC. Amino acids: CASSQEGNWLAGGLGEQFF.

This clonotype has a handful of counts. V usage is TRBV3-1 and J usage is TRBJ2-1; D assignment may be TRBD1 or TRBD2 (6 bases each). The CDR3 sequence is 14 residues long. Trimming took 3 bases from V and 7 from J, leaving 13 bases between them. CDR1 is LGHDT and CDR2 is YNNKEL in the germline V gene (reference sequence). CDR3 nucleotides: TGTGCCAGCAGCCAGTCCGGGGGCAAGAATGAGCAGTTCTTC. Amino acid sequence: CASSQSGGKNEQFF.

This chain uses TRBV30 with TRBJ2-4, with D possibly matching TRBD1 (5 bases). Germline V lookup: CDR1 GTSNPN, CDR2 SVGIG (reference sequence). This CDR3 is built from 15 residues. The ends were cut back, 0 bases at V and 3 bases at J, with 12 bases in the middle. The CDR3 nucleotides are TGTGCCTGGAGTGTAGGGGCCAGGGACAAAAACATTCAGTACTTC. It yields the protein CAWSVGARDKNIQYF.

There are a few counts of this clonotype. This rearrangement joins TRBV20-1 to TRBJ1-6; the D gene is possibly TRBD1 (6 bases). The germline V gene has CDR1 DFQATT and CDR2 SNEGSKA (reference sequence). Trimming stripped 0 bases from V and 2 bases from J, with 11 bases between. The CDR3 has 16 amino acids. CDR3: CSARDMGATYNSPLHF. The CDR3 DNA is TGCAGTGCTAGAGATATGGGGGCGACCTATAATTCACCCCTCCACTTT.

This clonotype was found a few times. The chain links TRBV9 to TRBJ2-2; D is ambiguous. The CDR3 covers 12 residues. The V gene's germline CDR1 is SGDLS and CDR2 YYNGEE. V shed 2 bases and J shed 6 bases, with 5 bases lying between them. The CDR3 nucleotides are TGTGCCAGCAGCGTTCCACCCGGGGAGCTGTTTTTT. Protein product: CASSVPPGELFF.